This T cell receptor beta chain was identified during a study of shared clonotypes between healthy human individuals. Study-wide findings and caveats: Some clonotypes were shared by all four sorted-subset donors, while others were not shared. The non-shared ones had lower generation probabilities than the shared ones.

Remarks on this clone: Its antigen is still unknown.

Trimming left V 0 bases short and J 6 bases short, with 15 bases between. The CDR3 is 16 amino acids. CDR1 and CDR2 (germline): SGHRS, YFSETQ. TCRdb's copy holds only in-frame clones and misses some; the assay was immunoSEQ multiplex PCR. The table shows 330,000 or so clones, with less than 75% occurring only once. The sample consisted of memory CD4+ T cells sorted from blood. Specified subset: CD45RA-negative fraction. This chain joins TRBV5-1 and TRBJ2-2; D is uncertain. The sequence came from a man aged 30 to 39 in good health. CDR3 DNA: TGCGCCAGCAGCTTGGCACCAGTCCGGTCTTCCGGGGAGCTGTTTTTT. Its translation is CASSLAPVRSSGELFF.